The sequence of this T cell receptor (beta chain) was determined in a study of molecular identifiers for immune sequencing clone quantification. Study-wide context: Four portions were sequenced after RNA from roughly 20,000 or 100,000 naive CD8 cells was split five ways in replicates.

The germline V and J ends were trimmed by 2 bases and 4 bases, with 6 bases remaining between them. The CDR3 is made up of 12 amino acids. The germline CDR1 and CDR2 sequences are SGDLS and YYNGEE. The table lists this clonotype with many counts. The antigen is unknown. Naive CD8 T cells were FACS-sorted by CD8+CD4-CCR7+CD45RA+ markers. Study conclusions and caveats: Among effectors, clones above 20 RNA copies held over 98% of molecules; among naive cells, under 1%. Spiked Jurkat TCR RNA from one cell was reportedly detectable among around 1 million naive cells.

TCRdb redid the calling of the PCR reads with MiXCR, one entry per CDR3 protein. The sample holds about 40,000 distinct CDR3 sequences, approximately 18% seen once. Sequenced material: naive CD8+ T cells from blood, with Jurkat cell RNA spiked in. Subset meaning: FACS-sorted CD8+CD4-CCR7+CD45RA+ naive T cells. This receptor was obtained from a human donor in good health. Some libraries in this study had Jurkat cell RNA spiked in. The rearrangement joins TRBV9 to TRBJ1-1; D gene uncertain. The CDR3 protein is CASSVEGTEAFF. DNA of the CDR3: TGTGCCAGCAGCGTGGAGGGCACTGAAGCTTTCTTT. Combining the CDR3 with reference TRBV9 and TRBJ1-1 gives the whole variable domain DSGVTQTPKHLITATGQRVTLRCSPRSGDLSVYWYQQSLDQGLQFLIQYYNGEERAKGNILERFSAQQFPDLHSELNLSSLELGDSALYFCASSVEGTEAFFGQGTRLTVV.